This T cell receptor (beta chain) was recorded in a study of shared clonotypes between healthy human individuals. Across the whole study: Three plates were used per donor for CD4 naive, three for CD4 memory, two for CD8 naive and one for CD8 memory.

The deep-level immunoSEQ assay was used. Clones were read by immunoSEQ multiplex PCR, and TCRdb kept only the in-frame ones, dropping some. The table has 400,000 to 600,000 clones, about 96% seen once. Study-wide results and caveats: Larger richness was generally estimated for naive than memory subsets.

Note on this clone: Its cognate antigen is unknown.

Germline trimming cut 4 bases from V and 6 bases from J; bases unmatched to any gene: 9. Germline values: CDR1 SGHNT, CDR2 YYREEE (reference sequence). The CDR3 consists of 16 residues. The chain recombines TRBV5-4 with TRBJ2-3; 12 bases map to TRBD1. The TCR was taken from a woman in her 30s in good health. Specimen: naive CD4+ T cells sorted from blood. Indicated subset: CD45RA+ positively selected. CDR3 nucleotide sequence: TGTGCCAGCAGCCCCTACCGGGACAGGGGGCGGGATACGCAGTATTTT. It translates to CASSPYRDRGRDTQYF.